This is a list of T cell receptor beta chains from one sample in a study of T cell changes during pregnancy in multiple sclerosis. The data were produced by immunoSEQ multiplex PCR, yet TCRdb's version contains in-frame clones alone and is incomplete. The sample has 55,000 to 75,000 clones, around 92% seen once. The sequences come from peripheral blood, collected after pregnancy. The source is a female donor with multiple sclerosis, enrolled in a pregnancy study. The CDR3 runs from the conserved cysteine through the conserved F or W. A D gene is named only where the DNA matches it firmly. Only some rows state a clone size, as once, few, many or a class for expanded clones.

.,TRBD1,TRBV6-1,TRBJ1-2,TGTGCCGGACGACGGACAGGTTCTTGGGGCTACACCTTC,CAGRRTGSWGYTF
.,.,TRBV7-9,TRBJ2-7,TGTGCCAGCATCAAAGACATGAGCTCCTACGAGCAGTACTTC,CASIKDMSSYEQYF
.,.,TRBV5-1,TRBJ2-7,TGCGCCAGCAGCTTGGGACCGGGAGTTGGCTACGAGCAGTACTTC,CASSLGPGVGYEQYF
.,.,TRBV21-1,TRBJ2-7,TGTGCCAGCAGCAGGAACAGCTTCTACGAGCAGTACTTC,CASSRNSFYEQYF
.,TRBD2,TRBV11-2,TRBJ2-7,TGTGCCAGCAGCTTAGAGACTAGCGGACACTACGAGCAGTACTTC,CASSLETSGHYEQYF
.,.,TRBV2,TRBJ2-7,TGTGCCAGCAGAGGGGGATTTGCCTACGAGCAGTACTTC,CASRGGFAYEQYF
.,.,TRBV19,TRBJ2-7,TGTGCCAGTAGTATGGGGCAGGGATCGTACGAGCAGTACTTC,CASSMGQGSYEQYF
.,TRBD1,TRBV10-3,TRBJ2-3,TGTGCCATCAGTGAGACGACAGGGGGGGCAGATACGCAGTATTTT,CAISETTGGADTQYF
.,TRBD1,TRBV28,TRBJ2-3,TGTGCCAGCAGCGGACAGGGGGCTTCGGCAGATACGCAGTATTTT,CASSGQGASADTQYF
.,TRBD2,TRBV4-2,TRBJ2-7,TGTGCCAGCAGCCAAGATCTGACTAGCGGAAACTCCTACGAGCAGTACTTC,CASSQDLTSGNSYEQYF
once,TRBD1,TRBV19,TRBJ2-7,TGTGCCAGTAGTATCCCTCGGGACAGCACCTACGAGCAGTACTTC,CASSIPRDSTYEQYF
.,.,TRBV5-6,TRBJ1-4,TGTGCCAGCACCGCCGTCGGGTCCTTTAATGAAAAACTGTTTTTT,CASTAVGSFNEKLFF
.,TRBD1,TRBV28,TRBJ2-1,TGTGCCAGCAGTTTATATACGCCGGGACAGGGAGGGGGTGAGCAGTTCTTC,CASSLYTPGQGGGEQFF
.,TRBD2,TRBV28,TRBJ2-7,TGTGCCAGCAGTGGACTAGCGTGGAGAGCCACCTACGAGCAGTACTTC,CASSGLAWRATYEQYF
.,.,TRBV7-9,TRBJ1-4,TGTGCCAGCAGCTTAGTTCGGCAGGGTAATGAAAAACTGTTTTTT,CASSLVRQGNEKLFF
.,TRBD1,TRBV10-2,TRBJ2-7,TGCGCCAGCAGTGAGTCAAACAGGGGGACCTACGAGCAGTACTTC,CASSESNRGTYEQYF
.,TRBD2,TRBV4-3,TRBJ2-1,TGCGCCAGCAGCCAAGGTCTAGCGGGTCCCTACAATGAGCAGTTCTTC,CASSQGLAGPYNEQFF
.,.,TRBV7-2,TRBJ1-2,TGTGCCAGCAGCTTACTTCTCCCGGGGGGGGCCAACTATGGCTACACCTTC,CASSLLLPGGANYGYTF
once,TRBD2,TRBV11-2,TRBJ2-1,TGTGCCAGCAGCTTAGGTCCCGGGACTAGCGTTACTGAGCAGTTCTTC,CASSLGPGTSVTEQFF
.,TRBD1,TRBV18,TRBJ1-1,TGTGCCAGCTCACCCACAGGGGGGGAGAACACTGAAGCTTTCTTT,CASSPTGGENTEAFF
.,.,TRBV5-1,TRBJ1-1,TGCGCCAGCAGCTTGGGGGCCAACTTAATGAACACTGAAGCTTTCTTT,CASSLGANLMNTEAFF
.,TRBD2,TRBV5-4,TRBJ2-7,TGTGCCAGCAGCTCCACTAGCGGGTTACTGACCTACGAGCAGTACTTC,CASSSTSGLLTYEQYF
.,.,TRBV27,TRBJ2-2,TGTGCCAGCAGGGGGGGACCGCTCGCCGGGGAGCTGTTTTTT,CASRGGPLAGELFF
.,.,TRBV7-2,TRBJ2-1,TGTGCCAGCAGCTTAGATAGGGACTCCCGTTCATTCTTC,CASSLDRDSRSFF
.,.,TRBV23-1,TRBJ2-1,TGCGCCAGCAGTCAATCGAGAGTGCAGTTCTTC,CASSQSRVQFF
once,.,TRBV5-6,TRBJ2-3,TGTGCCAGCAGCTTGGGCTGGCGGGAAGGCAGAACAGATACGCAGTATTTT,CASSLGWREGRTDTQYF
.,.,TRBV5-6,TRBJ1-3,TGTGCCAGCAGCTTGGAAACTGAGAACACCATATATTTT,CASSLETENTIYF
once,TRBD2,TRBV5-4,TRBJ2-2,TGTGCCAGCAGTTCACGGACTAGCGGATACACCGGGGAGCTGTTTTTT,CASSSRTSGYTGELFF
.,TRBD2,TRBV19,TRBJ2-2,TGTGCCAGTAGTATCGTTGGGGGCGGGAGGCACACCGGGGAGCTGTTTTTT,CASSIVGGGRHTGELFF
.,.,TRBV5-4,TRBJ1-1,TGTGCCAGCACCACAGGGTCAAGGGAGGGCACTGAAGCTTTCTTT,CASTTGSREGTEAFF
.,.,TRBV6-5,TRBJ1-1,TGTGCCAGCAGTTCCCAGGGGAACACTGAAGCTTTCTTT,CASSSQGNTEAFF
.,TRBD1,TRBV4-2,TRBJ1-1,TGTGCCAGCAGCCAACTTGACAGGGAATCCACTGAAGCTTTCTTT,CASSQLDRESTEAFF
.,TRBD1,TRBV12-5,TRBJ1-5,TGTGCTAGTGGTTTGAAGGCAGGGGGCGCGCCCCAGCATTTT,CASGLKAGGAPQHF
.,.,TRBV28,TRBJ2-1,TGTGCCAGCAGAGAACAGGGTGCGAGGTCCTACAATGAGCAGTTCTTC,CASREQGARSYNEQFF
.,TRBD2,TRBV13,TRBJ2-3,TGTGCCAGCAGCTTTCGCGGGGGGAGCACAGATACGCAGTATTTT,CASSFRGGSTDTQYF
.,TRBD2,TRBV19,TRBJ2-1,TGTGCCAGTAGTATCAGTGGGGGGGACTTTCTGGTGGATGAGCAGTTCTTC,CASSISGGDFLVDEQFF
.,.,TRBV5-8,TRBJ1-3,TGTGCCAGCAGCTTGCGGGGATCTGGAAACACCATATATTTT,CASSLRGSGNTIYF
.,.,TRBV7-9,TRBJ2-7,TGTGCCAGCACCTCTGTAATAAGCGGCGCCTACGAGCAGTACTTC,CASTSVISGAYEQYF
.,TRBD1,TRBV5-1,TRBJ2-6,TGCGCCACTGCACAGGGGTACGGGGCCAACGTCCTGACTTTC,CATAQGYGANVLTF
.,.,TRBV7-9,TRBJ2-1,TGTGCCAGCAGCTTATGGCAGGGGTCGAGCAATGAGCAGTTCTTC,CASSLWQGSSNEQFF
.,.,TRBV30,TRBJ1-2,TGTGCCTGGAGTGTACTTGGAGCCTATGGCTACACCTTC,CAWSVLGAYGYTF